The present TCR beta chain was sequenced within a study of blood T cell repertoires in COVID-19. At the level of the study: Samples of COVID-19 (acute and convalescent) were obtained from the United States, Italy and Spain. T cells, B-cell-depleted T cells, or PBMCs supplied cDNA or gDNA.

Only in-frame clones appear in the TCRdb table, and some are missing; sequencing was by immunoSEQ multiplex PCR. The sample has 250,000 to 300,000 clones, 70% to 90% seen once; the top ten hold roughly 4.6%. This TCR was recovered from a man in his fifties or sixties who had recovered from COVID-19. Source material: peripheral blood.

As DNA, the CDR3 is TGTGCCAGCTCACCGGGACAGGGTCAAACTGGAAACACCATATATTTT. Translation gives CASSPGQGQTGNTIYF. The chain couples TRBV18 to TRBJ1-3; 9 bases agree with TRBD1. V lost 3 bases and J lost 2; bases outside the gene matches: 5. Looked up from germline, CDR1 is KGHSH and CDR2 is LQKENI. This CDR3 comprises 16 residues. The entire variable domain, with the rest obtained from reference TRBV18 and TRBJ1-3, is as follows: NAGVMQNPRHLVRRRGQEARLRCSPMKGHSHVYWYRQLPEEGLKFMVYLQKENIIDESGMPKERFSAEFPKEGPSILRIQQVVRGDSAAYFCASSPGQGQTGNTIYFGEGSWLTVV.